This is a list of T cell receptor beta chains from one sample in a study of blood T cell repertoires in COVID-19. Sequencing was performed with immunoSEQ multiplex PCR; in TCRdb, only in-frame clones are kept and a portion is missing. Altogether about 150,000 clones are present, around 85% being singletons, with the ten largest covering 6.2%. The sample consisted of PBMCs or T cells enriched from blood (not recorded which). The receptors were sampled from a woman between 35 and 50 years old who had recovered from COVID-19. CDR3s include the opening cysteine and the closing phenylalanine or tryptophan. D genes are given only for firm matches. The size of a clone is reported for some rows only, either as once, few or many, or as a class for expanded clones.

V gene,clone size,D gene,CDR3 protein
TRBV13,.,.,CASSPTSYNEQFF
TRBV18,.,.,CASSPQGSSYEQYF
TRBV19,.,.,CASSRANAPGELFF
TRBV20-1,.,.,CSASTGSADTQYF
TRBV5-4,.,.,CASSLEALEQFF
TRBV24-1,.,TRBD1,CATSEPGQGIGTDTQYF
TRBV20-1,.,TRBD1,CSASPQGAGNPSNQPQHF
TRBV9,.,TRBD2,CASRSGRAGTGANVLTF
TRBV11-2,.,.,CASSLGGHTEAFF
TRBV2,.,TRBD1,CASTLGDSLNQPQHF
TRBV7-9,.,TRBD2,CASSLPSAGGYSSYNEQFF
TRBV7-9,.,.,CASGLKVYEQYF
TRBV12-5,.,TRBD2,CASGFAPLAGVRDTQYF
TRBV19,.,.,CASSERQYSNQPQHF
TRBV4-1,.,.,CASSQAETPGNTIYF
TRBV11-2,.,.,CASSYSDSGNQPQHF
TRBV15,few,TRBD1,CATSRAPGQMTDGYTF
TRBV7-6,few,TRBD1,CASSPRQGSNEQYF
TRBV11-3,once,TRBD1,CASSLSAEGAAGELFF
TRBV30,.,.,CAWSVSGYGYTF
TRBV11-2,.,.,CASSRLGEVSSPLHF
TRBV4-1,.,.,CASSLGQQVDGGYTF
TRBV28,.,TRBD2,CASTGLAGGDYEQYF
TRBV18,.,TRBD1,CASSPGQGNTGELFF
TRBV29-1,once,.,CSARTAGSSYEQYF
TRBV29-1,.,TRBD1,CSAADRDAYNEQFF
TRBV30,once,TRBD1,CAWTKDRGTEAFF
TRBV3-1/TRBV3-2,.,.,CASSQDNPGDTEAFF
TRBV6-5,.,TRBD2,CASSYRASGNTGELFF
TRBV10-3,.,.,CAIWDTDLGEQYF
TRBV10-1,.,.,CASSAGRNSPLHF
TRBV18,.,.,CASSPEGTQYF
TRBV3-1/TRBV3-2,few,.,CASSHHQGEAFF
TRBV10-3,.,TRBD2,CAISPTGTSGRYSSTDTQYF
TRBV2,.,TRBD1,CATTTGMGDEQFF
TRBV11-2,.,TRBD2,CASSLEAGGWYEQYF
TRBV27,.,TRBD1,CASSLSGGYEKLFF
TRBV18,.,TRBD1,CASSQGGVFGTNEKLFF
TRBV7-6,.,.,CASSLGRDPDTQYF
TRBV5-6,few,TRBD2,CASSSLAGGLSTGELFF
TRBV9,.,.,CASSVGGKPSNTGELFF
TRBV7-9,.,TRBD1,CASSLEWDRGSNQPQHF
TRBV2,.,.,CASSERGYGYTF
TRBV19,.,.,CASSVRETQYF
TRBV25-1,.,.,CASSDNPAGPNPEAFF
TRBV27,.,TRBD2,CASGLAGGPGEQYF
TRBV5-6,.,TRBD1,CASSFDRGNSGNTIYF
TRBV19,.,.,CASSIALAYTEAFF
TRBV7-9,few,TRBD1,CASTFSGTGGDEQYF
TRBV30,.,TRBD1,CAWSGGTGGYEQYF